These 19 T cell receptor beta chains share one sample of origin, sequenced in a study of neurological immune-mediated disorders. TCRdb reprocessed the 5' RACE reads via MiXCR and lists one record per CDR3 protein. The sample lists tens of thousands of distinct CDR3 sequences, roughly 10% occurring once. Regarding time point: longitudinal time-point 1 (baseline). Sample: PBMCs. Source of these receptors: a male donor with HTLV-1-associated myelopathy (HAM/TSP).

This clonotype appeared many times. The CDR3 spells CASKARIAGNTEAFF. The CDR3 DNA is TGTGCCAGCAAGGCTAGGATTGCCGGGAACACTGAAGCTTTCTTT. The V and J genes are TRBV11-2 and TRBJ1-1; D is undetermined. Germline loops: CDR1 SGHAT, CDR2 FQNNGV. The CDR3 covers 15 residues. Trimming took 7 bases from V and 1 from J, leaving 16 bases between them. Complete variable domain (other parts from reference TRBV11-2 and TRBJ1-1): EAGVAQSPRYKIIEKRQSVAFWCNPISGHATLYWYQQILGQGPKLLIQFQNNGVVDDSQLPKDRFSAERLKGVDSTLKIQPAKLEDSAVYLCASKARIAGNTEAFFGQGTRLTVV.

This clonotype came up many times. The rearrangement uses TRBV12-3 or TRBV12-4 and TRBJ2-5; weak D call: TRBD2 (6 bases). The CDR3 totals 15 residues. Trimming took off 5 bases at V and 7 bases at J, with 20 bases between the two ends. The CDR3 nucleotides are TGTGCCAGCAGTCCCGGAGGGACTTTCGATGGGACCCAGTACTTC. This translates into CASSPGGTFDGTQYF.

Regarding this clonotype: The junction departs from germline at one end; a sequencing error may be responsible. The V and J genes are TRBV12-3 or TRBV12-4 and TRBJ1-6; maybe TRBD1 (5 bases). The length of the CDR3 is 15 residues. The CDR3 sequence is CVSSLAGGYNSPLHF. Here the CDR3 DNA reads TGTGTCAGCAGTTTAGCCGGGGGGTACAATTCACCCCTCCACTTT.

Ten or more counts support this clonotype. The V gene is TRBV20-1, the J gene TRBJ1-4; D is undetermined. The ends were cut back, 3 bases at V and 8 bases at J, with 13 bases in the middle. Germline CDR1 is DFQATT and CDR2 is SNEGSKA (reference sequence). CDR3 length: 13 amino acids. CDR3 loop: CSARERTAEKLFF. The CDR3 nucleotides are TGCAGTGCTAGGGAGAGGACGGCAGAAAAACTGTTTTTT.

J is TRBJ2-1 and V is TRBV5-8, with no clear D. The ends were cut back, 7 bases at V and 10 bases at J, with 21 bases in the middle. The length of the CDR3 is 14 residues. Germline CDR1 SGHTS, CDR2 YDEGEE. This CDR3 is CASGARAGVPEQFF. CDR3 coding DNA: TGTGCCAGCGGAGCCCGCGCAGGCGTCCCCGAGCAGTTCTTC.

This clonotype has a count of ten or more. The chain joins TRBV20-1 to TRBJ2-7; 7 bases fit TRBD1. Germline V gene lookup returns CDR1 DFQATT and CDR2 SNEGSKA (reference sequence). CDR3 length: 14 amino acids. V lost 5 bases, J lost 1 base, and 8 bases stayed unmatched. The CDR3 sequence: CSAASDRRSYEQYF. The DNA of the CDR3 is TGCAGTGCTGCCTCGGACAGGCGATCCTACGAGCAGTACTTC.

In this sample, this clonotype turned up many times. This chain links TRBV7-2 with TRBJ2-5; TRBD2 matches 12 bases. With 0 bases clipped from V and 3 bases from J, the junction kept 5 bases outside the gene matches. Germline V gene lookup returns CDR1 SGHTA and CDR2 FQGNSA. This CDR3 contains 17 residues. CDR3 bases: TGTGCCAGCAGCTTAGCCCCTCTAGCGGGGGGGGAAGAGACCCAGTACTTC. As protein: CASSLAPLAGGEETQYF.

This clonotype was seen at least ten times. The chain links TRBV5-1 to TRBJ2-1; unclear D gene. The ends were cut back, 0 bases at V and 3 bases at J, with 7 bases in the middle. This CDR3 has 14 amino acids. Germline loops: CDR1 SGHRS, CDR2 YFSETQ. CDR3 DNA sequence: TGCGCCAGCAGCTTGGTTCAGAACTACAATGAGCAGTTCTTC. Amino acid sequence: CASSLVQNYNEQFF.

This clonotype was recorded at least ten times. The gene calls are TRBV7-2 and TRBJ2-1; D might be TRBD1 (6 bases). Germline CDR1 and CDR2: SGHTA and FQGNSA. V lost 5 bases and J 8 bases, leaving 22 bases between the germline ends. The CDR3 is made up of 16 amino acids. The CDR3 DNA is TGTGCCAGCAGCAGAGAAAAAATCAGGGGAAAGGATGAGCAGTTCTTC. Translated: CASSREKIRGKDEQFF.

About this clonotype itself: A much larger clonotype is one base distant, so this may be a read error. Likely a read error: the CDR3 ends without its conserved phenylalanine or tryptophan. V usage is TRBV20-1 and J usage is TRBJ2-3; no firm D call. Deletions cut 4 bases from V and 6 bases from J, with 5 bases between. In germline, CDR1 is DFQATT, CDR2 SNEGSKA (reference sequence). The CDR3 is 10 amino acids. The CDR3 region is CSAKADTQYL. The CDR3 nucleotides read TGCAGTGCTAAGGCCGATACGCAGTATTTG.

This clonotype was seen repeatedly, ten times or more. The chain links TRBV12-3 or TRBV12-4 to TRBJ2-1; 10 nucleotides line up with TRBD1. The CDR3 contains 18 residues. V was pared by 8 bases and J by 8 bases, with 21 bases of the junction left unmatched. CDR3 residues: CASLGGVGRQGARDEQFF. The CDR3 coding sequence is TGTGCCAGCCTAGGGGGGGTGGGCAGACAGGGGGCGCGGGATGAGCAGTTCTTC.

This clonotype was counted at least ten times. This chain joins TRBV10-2 and TRBJ1-4; unclear D gene. The length of the CDR3 is 13 residues. V was cut by 5 bases and J by 4 bases, with 8 bases left in between. CDR1 and CDR2 from the germline V gene are WSHSY and SAAADI. The CDR3 protein is CASSRLINEKLFF. The DNA of the CDR3 is TGCGCCAGCAGTCGGCTGATTAATGAAAAACTGTTTTTT.

This clonotype was seen repeatedly, ten times or more. The chain joins TRBV15 to TRBJ2-7; TRBD1 is a possible D gene (6 bases). Germline V gives CDR1 LNHNV, CDR2 YYDKDF (reference sequence). Trimming left V 0 bases short and J 2 bases short, with 8 bases between. The CDR3 spans 14 residues. The CDR3 is CATSRETGTYEQYF. DNA for the CDR3: TGTGCCACCAGCAGAGAGACAGGAACCTACGAGCAGTACTTC.

Here the CDR3 DNA reads TGTGCCAGCTCACTACTAGCGGGCGGAGACAATGAGCAGTTCTTC. The encoded protein is CASSLLAGGDNEQFF. The V call is TRBV18, the J call TRBJ2-1; the match to TRBD2 covers 9 bases. V shed 4 bases and J 5 bases; nucleotides not matched to a gene: 6. The CDR3 extends over 15 amino acids. Germline assignment: CDR1 KGHSH and CDR2 LQKENI.

Details on this clonotype: This may stem from a read error, because a much larger clone lies one nucleotide away. This chain joins TRBV20-1 and TRBJ2-1; 9 bases line up with TRBD2. CDR3 size: 14 residues. The trim removed 2 bases at V and 4 bases at J, leaving 3 bases unmatched. Germline V lookup: CDR1 DFQATT, CDR2 SNEGSKA (reference sequence). CDR3 bases: TGCAGTGCTAGACTAGCGGGGTTGTACAATGAGCAGTTCTTC. Protein product: CSARLAGLYNEQFF.

This clonotype was seen repeatedly, ten times or more. This chain joins TRBV7-6 and TRBJ1-5, with 7 bases identical to TRBD1. Trimming cost V 4 bases and J 0 bases; bases outside gene matches: 3. The CDR3 runs to 15 residues. The germline gives CDR1 SGHVS, CDR2 FNYEAQ. This CDR3 reads CASSWGTDSNQPQHF. Here the CDR3 DNA reads TGTGCCAGCAGCTGGGGGACAGATAGCAATCAGCCCCAGCATTTT.

This clonotype was observed many times. The gene calls are TRBV10-1 and TRBJ2-7, with TRBD1 identical over 8 bases. The junction had 4 bases not matched to a gene; V was cut back by 3 bases and J by 6 bases. The CDR3 length is 13 residues. Per germline, CDR1 WNHNN and CDR2 SYGVQD (reference sequence). DNA for the CDR3: TGCGCCAGCAGTGACGGGACAGGACGCGAGCAGTACTTC. Translated, it gives CASSDGTGREQYF.

This clonotype occurred many times. The chain joins TRBV4-3 to TRBJ1-1; D call uncertain. Germline V CDR1 and CDR2: LGHNA, YSLEER. Trimming removed 4 bases from V and 6 bases from J, with 18 bases in between. The CDR3 has 15 amino acids. The CDR3 spells CASSPSRTGDPEAFF. The CDR3, as DNA: TGCGCCAGCAGCCCCTCACGGACTGGAGACCCTGAAGCTTTCTTT.

There are many counts of this clonotype. The chain carries TRBV18 and TRBJ1-1; D possibly corresponds to TRBD1 (5 bases). Per germline, CDR1 KGHSH and CDR2 LQKENI. Trimming shortened V by 0 bases and J by 4 bases, and 12 bases separated the two germline ends. There are 15 residues in the CDR3. The CDR3 spells CASSPPEGRSTEAFF. For the CDR3, the DNA is TGTGCCAGCTCACCACCGGAGGGGCGGTCCACTGAAGCTTTCTTT.